This TCR beta chain was identified in a study of beta chain features in type 1 diabetes. Looking at the study overall: No age, gender or cell yield differences were seen between patients and healthy donors.

Whole-study findings and limits: Comparison showed that naive, central memory and Treg TCRB repertoires appeared more similar among patients than among healthy donors. Shorter TCRB CDR3s, moderately but significantly so, were found in Type 1 diabetes patients in all four CD4+ subsets.

With regard to this clone: What it recognizes is unknown.

Using CD45RO/CCR7/CD25/CD127/CD95/CD27, CD4+ naive, central memory, regulatory and stem cell-like memory cells were sorted. Trimming took 3 bases from V and 7 from J, leaving 25 bases between them. The CDR3 totals 18 residues. All of the isolated RNA was reverse transcribed, so expressed TCRB transcripts were sequenced. The data were produced by immunoSEQ multiplex PCR, yet TCRdb's version contains in-frame clones alone and is incomplete. The sample lists 300,000 to 450,000 clones, around 12% occurring once. Sequencing was carried out using naive CD4+ T cells from blood. This clonotype originated in a woman between 18 and 30 years old with type 1 diabetes. The chain links TRBV23-1 to TRBJ1-5, with D perhaps matching TRBD1 (6 bases). TRBV23-1 is assigned to the ORF class and has an uncertain function. Here the CDR3 DNA reads TGCGCCAGCAGTCACAAATCTCGGACAGCCCTAGTCCGGCAGCCCCAGCATTTT. Amino acid sequence: CASSHKSRTALVRQPQHF.